This T cell receptor beta chain was documented in a study of post-analysis software for immune sequencing data. Study details: Disease courses included relapsing-remitting, secondary progressive and progressive-relapsing multiple sclerosis.

A remark on this clonotype: Its antigen is currently unknown.

CDR1 MNHEY and CDR2 SVGAGI come from the germline V gene. V lost 6 bases and J 2 bases, leaving 14 bases between the germline ends. There are 14 residues in the CDR3. Incorporated into the TCR beta cDNA libraries were unique molecular identifiers, which served to reduce PCR and sequencing biases. Once roughly 0.9 to 10 million T cells were used, about half a million cDNA molecules resulted. MiXCR, run by TCRdb on the PCR reads, gives a single entry per CDR3 protein. The data show over 700,000 distinct CDR3 sequences, roughly 29% seen once. Study-level results: Normalized Chao1 diversity was significantly reduced in patients versus controls. Elevated frequency relative to controls characterized a handful of TRBV segments in patients, TRBV5-6, TRBV5-1 and TRBV20-1 among them.

This sequence originates from a girl aged 5 to 17 with multiple sclerosis. Material for sequencing was blood. The rearrangement uses TRBV6-5 and TRBJ2-7, with D perhaps TRBD1 (6 bases). This chain's CDR3 is CASSQQGSAYEQYF. The CDR3 coding sequence is TGTGCCAGCAGCCAACAGGGATCTGCCTACGAGCAGTACTTC.